A selection of T cell receptor beta chains follows, all from one sample in a study of shared clonotypes between healthy human individuals. The method was immunoSEQ multiplex PCR; TCRdb's version includes in-frame clones alone and lacks a portion of them. This sample yields approximately 500,000 clones, of which around 73% are seen a single time; about 12% belongs to the top ten. The specimen was PBMCs. The receptor source for this set is a woman between 40 and 50 years old in good health. Some clones in this sample may be carry-over from other donors' samples. The conserved cysteine and the conserved F or W are not part of the CDR3 here. Fields, in order: V gene, CDR3 protein.

>TRBV7-8
ASSFFSGPTDTQY
>TRBV5-1
ASSLAASGSIETQY
>TRBV19
ASSIRRGRDYEQY
>TRBV30
AWRIKNSGNTIY
>TRBV28
ASSLEGPYGYT
>TRBV9
ASSVGGGPYNEQF
>TRBV11-1
ASSEGENYGYT
>TRBV19
ASSAAPRGTGELF
>TRBV10-2
ASSESGDRGTNIQY
>TRBV6-1
ASSEYYEKLF
>TRBV28
ASSSRTSGIPTQY
>TRBV28
ASRGTGNRETQY
>TRBV7-3
ASSLEPGANVLT
>TRBV2
ATRDGLLWREQY
>TRBV7-2
ASSPADTQY
>TRBV5-1
ASSLGGQAYTDTQY
>TRBV4-1
ASSQSTRREANSPLH
>TRBV23-1
ASTPRRQGKRNTIY
>TRBV18
ASSSRTSGTNTGELF
>TRBV18
ASSPRLGSYNEQF
>TRBV7-6
ASSSSGTRSYEQY
>TRBV6-5
ASSRLAGSTDTQY
>TRBV5-1
ASSLIQGNNEQF
>TRBV5-6
ASSLQGASRNTEAF
>TRBV18
ASSPSASGTSTDTQY
>TRBV28
ASSPGSWNTEAF
>TRBV28
ASSSQGFGVDEQF
>TRBV30
AWSVGTTEAF
>TRBV30
AWDFGLAGYEQY
>TRBV5-4
ASSPPGQIYNEQF
>TRBV4-1
ASGDRWGTGELF
>TRBV7-2
ASRPSDRSNQPQH
>TRBV9
ASSGGTAPAYEQY
>TRBV15
ATSRVAGRFNEKLF